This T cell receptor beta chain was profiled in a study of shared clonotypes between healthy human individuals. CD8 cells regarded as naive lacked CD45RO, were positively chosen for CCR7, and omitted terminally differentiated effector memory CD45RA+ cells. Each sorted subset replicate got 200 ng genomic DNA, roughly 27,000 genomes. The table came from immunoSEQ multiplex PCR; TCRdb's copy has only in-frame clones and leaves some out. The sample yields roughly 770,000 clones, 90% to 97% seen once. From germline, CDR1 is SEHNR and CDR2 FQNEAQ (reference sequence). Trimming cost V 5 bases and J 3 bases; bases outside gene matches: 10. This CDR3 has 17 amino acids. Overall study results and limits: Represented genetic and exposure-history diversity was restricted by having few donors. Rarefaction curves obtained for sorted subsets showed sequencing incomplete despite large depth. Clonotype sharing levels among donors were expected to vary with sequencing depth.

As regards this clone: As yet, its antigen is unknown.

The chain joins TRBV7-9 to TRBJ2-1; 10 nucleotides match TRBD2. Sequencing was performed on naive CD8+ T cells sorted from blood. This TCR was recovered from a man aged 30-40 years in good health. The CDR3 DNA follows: TGTGCCAGCAGCCAGACAGGGCTAGCGGGGGTCTACAATGAGCAGTTCTTC. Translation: CASSQTGLAGVYNEQFF.